In this sample, the clone carrying this T cell receptor (beta chain) turned up a few times. The junction does not match germline at one end; this may be a read error. TCR beta CDR3 sequences were amplified from RNA transcripts. A first-round RT-PCR of the TCR CDR3 used the HTBI primer set. A single record per CDR3 protein comes from TCRdb applying MiXCR to the multiplex PCR reads. The table includes some 690,000 distinct CDR3 sequences, 15% to 20% detected once. The data stem from a study of T cells in Graves' hyperthyroidism and ophthalmopathy. Germline CDR1 and CDR2: SEHNR and FQNEAQ (reference sequence). The CDR3 covers 12 residues.

The specimen was blood. This TCR came from a man aged 50 or older with Graves' hyperthyroidism. The rearrangement uses TRBV7-9 and TRBJ2-7; no definite D call. This CDR3 is CASSLSSYEQCF. The CDR3 nucleotides are TGTGCCAGCAGCCTCTCAAGCTACGAGCAGTGCTTC.